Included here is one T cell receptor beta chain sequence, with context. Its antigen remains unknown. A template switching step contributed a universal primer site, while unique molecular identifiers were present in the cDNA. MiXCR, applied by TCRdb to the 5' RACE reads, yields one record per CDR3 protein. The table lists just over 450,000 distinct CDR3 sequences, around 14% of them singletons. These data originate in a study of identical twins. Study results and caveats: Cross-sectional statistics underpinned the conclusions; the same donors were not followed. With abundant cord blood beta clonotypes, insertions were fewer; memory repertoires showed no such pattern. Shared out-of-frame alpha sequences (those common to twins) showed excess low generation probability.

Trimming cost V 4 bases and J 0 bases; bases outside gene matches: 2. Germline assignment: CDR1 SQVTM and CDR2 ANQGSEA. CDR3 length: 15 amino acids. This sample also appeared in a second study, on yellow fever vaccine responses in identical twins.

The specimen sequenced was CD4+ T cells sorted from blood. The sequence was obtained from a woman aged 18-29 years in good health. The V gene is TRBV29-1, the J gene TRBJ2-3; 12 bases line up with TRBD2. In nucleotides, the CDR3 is TGCAGCGTTGCGACTAGCGGGGGTAGCACAGATACGCAGTATTTT. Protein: CSVATSGGSTDTQYF.